This paragraph covers one TCR beta chain sequence. Authors' analysis steps: Reference gene primer amplification gave estimated nucleated cell counts. Libraries were prepared by immunoSEQ multiplex PCR; TCRdb keeps only in-frame clonotypes and omits some of them. D and trimming come from the DNA, and the V and J calls and clone size come from that table. The data show about 130,000 clones, about 86% seen once. CDR3 size: 13 residues. Germline V CDR1 and CDR2: SGHRS, YFSETQ. V lost 7 bases, J lost 2 bases, and 4 bases stayed unmatched. This sample is drawn from a study of blood T cell repertoires in COVID-19. Across the study: The analysed material was cDNA or gDNA that came from T cells, B-cell-depleted T cells, or PBMCs.

The rearrangement links TRBV5-1 to TRBJ1-1, with 8 positions matching TRBD1. The sequence was obtained from a woman between 50 and 59 years old who had recovered from COVID-19. Sequenced: PBMCs or T cells enriched from blood (not recorded which). The CDR3 protein is CASGQGANTEAFF. The CDR3 nucleotides are TGCGCCAGCGGGCAGGGGGCAAACACTGAAGCTTTCTTT.